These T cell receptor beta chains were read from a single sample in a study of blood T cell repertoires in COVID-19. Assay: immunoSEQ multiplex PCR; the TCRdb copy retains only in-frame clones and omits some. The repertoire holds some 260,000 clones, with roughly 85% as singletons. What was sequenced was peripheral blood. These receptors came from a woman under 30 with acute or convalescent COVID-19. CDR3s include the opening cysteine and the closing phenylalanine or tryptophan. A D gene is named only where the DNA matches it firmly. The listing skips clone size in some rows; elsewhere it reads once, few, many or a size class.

CDR3nt: TGCGCCAGCAGGGGTTCTTTGAGGGACACCGGGGAGCTGTTTTTT; CDR3aa: CASRGSLRDTGELFF; j_gene: TRBJ2-2; abundance: .; d_gene: .; v_gene: TRBV10-2
CDR3nt: TGTGCCAGCAGCCTACCAGGACTACCCTCCTACGAGCAGTACTTC; CDR3aa: CASSLPGLPSYEQYF; j_gene: TRBJ2-7; abundance: .; d_gene: .; v_gene: TRBV6-2/TRBV6-3
CDR3nt: TGTGCCAGCAGCCAAGGGTCCTGGAGGGGAAGCACAGATACGCAGTATTTT; CDR3aa: CASSQGSWRGSTDTQYF; j_gene: TRBJ2-3; abundance: .; d_gene: .; v_gene: TRBV3-1/TRBV3-2
CDR3nt: TGTGCCACCAGCCCAACCCGGGGGGGGCCCAAAGAGACCCAGTACTTC; CDR3aa: CATSPTRGGPKETQYF; j_gene: TRBJ2-5; abundance: .; d_gene: TRBD2; v_gene: TRBV15
CDR3nt: TGTGCCAGCTCATTCGGACAGGGTGACGAGCAGTACTTC; CDR3aa: CASSFGQGDEQYF; j_gene: TRBJ2-7; abundance: .; d_gene: TRBD1; v_gene: TRBV18
CDR3nt: TGTGCCAGCAGCCAGGGCTATAATTCACCCCTCCACTTT; CDR3aa: CASSQGYNSPLHF; j_gene: TRBJ1-6; abundance: .; d_gene: .; v_gene: TRBV7-3
CDR3nt: TGTGCCAGCTCACCGTACTTGACTACCGAACATAAGGGGGACAATGAGCAGTTCTTC; CDR3aa: CASSPYLTTEHKGDNEQFF; j_gene: TRBJ2-1; abundance: .; d_gene: .; v_gene: TRBV18
CDR3nt: TGTGCCAGCAGCCAAGAGGCACTGAACACTGAAGCTTTCTTT; CDR3aa: CASSQEALNTEAFF; j_gene: TRBJ1-1; abundance: once; d_gene: .; v_gene: TRBV14
CDR3nt: TGTGCCAGCAGCTTTTTGGGCCAATACACTGAAGCTTTCTTT; CDR3aa: CASSFLGQYTEAFF; j_gene: TRBJ1-1; abundance: .; d_gene: .; v_gene: TRBV7-9
CDR3nt: TGTGCCAGTAGTATAACGTTGATGGGGGGGTCGGCAAATGAGCAGTTCTTC; CDR3aa: CASSITLMGGSANEQFF; j_gene: TRBJ2-1; abundance: .; d_gene: TRBD2; v_gene: TRBV19
CDR3nt: TGTGCTAGCAGCCCCGGGACTTCAAGGGGCACCATATATTTT; CDR3aa: CASSPGTSRGTIYF; j_gene: TRBJ1-3; abundance: few; d_gene: .; v_gene: TRBV7-7
CDR3nt: TGTGCCAGCAGCGTAGAGTGGGGCACGAACACCGGGGAGCTGTTTTTT; CDR3aa: CASSVEWGTNTGELFF; j_gene: TRBJ2-2; abundance: .; d_gene: .; v_gene: TRBV9
CDR3nt: TGTGCCAGCCATAACACACGGGGCTCCTACAATGAGCAGTTCTTC; CDR3aa: CASHNTRGSYNEQFF; j_gene: TRBJ2-1; abundance: .; d_gene: .; v_gene: TRBV28
CDR3nt: TGTGCCAGCAGCTGGGGACTCACAACCTACGAGCAGTACTTC; CDR3aa: CASSWGLTTYEQYF; j_gene: TRBJ2-7; abundance: .; d_gene: .; v_gene: TRBV5-6
CDR3nt: TGTGCCAGTCGGAAGTCCCGGAGGGGGCAAAAGGGCGATACGCAGTATTTT; CDR3aa: CASRKSRRGQKGDTQYF; j_gene: TRBJ2-3; abundance: .; d_gene: .; v_gene: TRBV19
CDR3nt: TGTGCCAGCAGTCTGCAGGGGGCGCATAGGTACGAGCAGTACTTC; CDR3aa: CASSLQGAHRYEQYF; j_gene: TRBJ2-7; abundance: few; d_gene: TRBD1; v_gene: TRBV6-2/TRBV6-3
CDR3nt: TGTGCCAGTAGTACAAAGGGACAGACTCTCTGTCACACCGGGGAGCTGTTTTTT; CDR3aa: CASSTKGQTLCHTGELFF; j_gene: TRBJ2-2; abundance: .; d_gene: TRBD1; v_gene: TRBV19
CDR3nt: TGTGCCAGCAGCTTCCGGGACAGGGGGCGGAATGGCTACACCTTC; CDR3aa: CASSFRDRGRNGYTF; j_gene: TRBJ1-2; abundance: .; d_gene: TRBD1; v_gene: TRBV13
CDR3nt: TGTGCCAGCAGCTTAGTTTCGGGCTCTGGAAACACCATATATTTT; CDR3aa: CASSLVSGSGNTIYF; j_gene: TRBJ1-3; abundance: .; d_gene: .; v_gene: TRBV7-8
CDR3nt: TGTGCCAGCAGCCCCGGGACAGTCTATGGCTACACCTTC; CDR3aa: CASSPGTVYGYTF; j_gene: TRBJ1-2; abundance: .; d_gene: TRBD1; v_gene: TRBV14
CDR3nt: TGTGCCAGCAGCTCCCCGGGACTAGCGCGAGAGACCCAGTACTTC; CDR3aa: CASSSPGLARETQYF; j_gene: TRBJ2-5; abundance: .; d_gene: TRBD2; v_gene: TRBV5-6
CDR3nt: TGTGCCAGCAGTTCAACAGGGTTCAACTATGGCTACACCTTC; CDR3aa: CASSSTGFNYGYTF; j_gene: TRBJ1-2; abundance: .; d_gene: .; v_gene: TRBV28
CDR3nt: TGTGCCAGCAGGACAGGAGCGACAGATACGCAGTATTTT; CDR3aa: CASRTGATDTQYF; j_gene: TRBJ2-3; abundance: .; d_gene: .; v_gene: TRBV28
CDR3nt: TGTGCCAGCAGTTACTCGAAGGGGTGGGACAGTTACTTC; CDR3aa: CASSYSKGWDSYF; j_gene: TRBJ1-2; abundance: .; d_gene: TRBD1; v_gene: TRBV6-5
CDR3nt: TGTGCCAGCAGCTCCGACAGTATCTCTGGGGCCAACGTCCTGACTTTC; CDR3aa: CASSSDSISGANVLTF; j_gene: TRBJ2-6; abundance: .; d_gene: .; v_gene: TRBV7-3
CDR3nt: TGTGCCAGCATAGAACAGTCCGAAAATGAAAAACTGTTTTTT; CDR3aa: CASIEQSENEKLFF; j_gene: TRBJ1-4; abundance: .; d_gene: .; v_gene: TRBV2